What follows are 8 T cell receptor beta chains derived from one specimen sequenced in a study of molecular identifiers for immune sequencing clone quantification. TCRdb recomputed calls from the PCR reads with MiXCR, one row per CDR3 protein. The sample contains over 60,000 distinct CDR3 sequences, about 19% of which appear only once. Sequenced: naive CD8+ T cells from blood, with Jurkat cell RNA spiked in. Subset here: FACS-sorted CD8+CD4-CCR7+CD45RA+ naive T cells. These receptors originate from a human donor in good health. Some libraries in this study had Jurkat cell RNA spiked in.

This clonotype was found many times. The V and J genes are TRBV2 and TRBJ2-6; D may be TRBD1 (6 bases). Between the trimmed V and J ends, which lost 3 bases and 0 bases, there was a span of 12 bases. Germline values: CDR1 SNHLY, CDR2 FYNNEI. The CDR3 contains 17 residues. The CDR3 DNA follows: TGTGCCAGCAGTGATCGACAGGTGCCCTCTGGGGCCAACGTCCTGACTTTC. The encoded protein is CASSDRQVPSGANVLTF.

This clonotype appeared many times. Relative to the germline gene, one junction end is altered; a read error may explain this. This chain uses TRBV6-5 with TRBJ2-1, with unresolved D. The CDR3 consists of 14 residues. Per germline, CDR1 MNHEY and CDR2 SVGAGI. Here the CDR3 DNA reads TGTGCCAGCAGATACTCCGAAGGGTTAAATGAGCAGTTCTTC. Translation gives CASRYSEGLNEQFF.

In this sample, this clonotype turned up many times. The chain joins TRBV9 to TRBJ2-5; D call uncertain. Trimming cost V 2 bases and J 0 bases, with 5 bases left between them. The length of the CDR3 is 13 residues. Germline CDR1 is SGDLS and CDR2 is YYNGEE. The CDR3 protein is CASSVPYQETQYF. In DNA form, the CDR3 reads TGTGCCAGCAGCGTCCCGTACCAAGAGACCCAGTACTTC.

This clonotype showed up many times. The chain carries TRBV29-1 and TRBJ1-3; D uncertain. CDR1 SQVTM and CDR2 ANQGSEA come from the germline V gene. V lost 3 bases and J 3 bases, leaving 15 bases between the germline ends. The CDR3 runs 15 residues. CDR3 bases: TGCAGCGTTGATGGGCGAGACTCACGTGGAAACACCATATATTTT. Amino acid sequence: CSVDGRDSRGNTIYF.

This clonotype was detected many times. Written as DNA, the CDR3 is TGTGCCAGCAACGGCCAGCACCAAGAGACCCAGTACTTC. Translating gives CASNGQHQETQYF. The V call is TRBV14, the J call TRBJ2-5; the D is unclear. The ends were cut back, 7 bases at V and 0 bases at J, with 9 bases in the middle. This CDR3 region has 13 residues. The germline V gene has CDR1 SGHDN and CDR2 FVKESK. The whole variable domain, remainder taken from reference TRBV14 and TRBJ2-5, is EAGVTQFPSHSVIEKGQTVTLRCDPISGHDNLYWYRRVMGKEIKFLLHFVKESKQDESGMPNNRFLAERTGGTYSTLKVQPAELEDSGVYFCASNGQHQETQYFGPGTRLLVL.

V and J are TRBV2 and TRBJ1-1, with D maybe TRBD1 (6 bases). Germline-derived CDR1 and CDR2 are SNHLY and FYNNEI. Trimming took 11 bases from V and 0 from J, leaving 16 bases between them. This CDR3 comprises 14 residues. The CDR3 sequence: CAQTQGTLNTEAFF. The DNA of the CDR3 is TGTGCCCAAACTCAGGGGACCCTGAACACTGAAGCTTTCTTT.

Concerning this clonotype: One base away lies a much larger clone, so this may be a sequencing read error. The J gene is TRBJ1-2, the V gene TRBV20-1, with 7 bases identical to TRBD1. The CDR3 is 16 amino acids. Germline V gene lookup returns CDR1 DFQATT and CDR2 SNEGSKA (reference sequence). With 1 base clipped from V and 5 bases from J, the junction kept 13 bases outside the gene matches. For the CDR3, the DNA is TGCAGTGCTAGAGCCACAGGCAGGGGGGACTTGTATGGCTACACCTTC. This gives the protein CSARATGRGDLYGYTF.

CDR3 in DNA: TGTGCCAGTAGAATCGTGGCAGGGGGTGGTCAGCCCCAGCATTTT. Its translation: CASRIVAGGGQPQHF. J is TRBJ1-5 and V is TRBV19, with 7 bases lining up with TRBD1. The CDR3 length is 15 residues. The germline V gene has CDR1 LNHDA and CDR2 SQIVND (reference sequence). J lost 6 bases, V lost 6 bases, and 11 bases had no gene match.